The clone carrying this T cell receptor (beta chain) was found once. The antigen remains undetermined. Primers for the PCR totalled 60 Vbeta and 13 Jbeta. TCRdb's copy holds only in-frame clones and misses some; the assay was immunoSEQ multiplex PCR. The data show around 92,000 clones, about 70% seen once. The record originates from a study of cytomegalovirus exposure and HLA in healthy donors. Regarding the study as a whole: Analyses of presence and absence presupposed an approximately uniform sequencing depth across donors.

The receptor was derived from a woman in her seventies in good health and CMV-seropositive. The sample taken for sequencing was PBMCs.

The CDR3 DNA is TGTGCCAGCTCATCGGGAACAGGGGGGATCATCGATGGCTACACCTTC. Translation gives CASSSGTGGIIDGYTF. V usage is TRBV18 and J usage is TRBJ1-2, with 8 nucleotides matching TRBD1. CDR1 and CDR2 from the germline V gene are KGHSH and LQKENI. This CDR3 spans 16 amino acids. V dropped 5 bases and J dropped 6; count of bases not matched to a gene: 14. Using reference TRBV18 and TRBJ1-2 for the parts outside the CDR3, the full variable domain is NAGVMQNPRHLVRRRGQEARLRCSPMKGHSHVYWYRQLPEEGLKFMVYLQKENIIDESGMPKERFSAEFPKEGPSILRIQQVVRGDSAAYFCASSSGTGGIIDGYTFGSGTRLTVV.